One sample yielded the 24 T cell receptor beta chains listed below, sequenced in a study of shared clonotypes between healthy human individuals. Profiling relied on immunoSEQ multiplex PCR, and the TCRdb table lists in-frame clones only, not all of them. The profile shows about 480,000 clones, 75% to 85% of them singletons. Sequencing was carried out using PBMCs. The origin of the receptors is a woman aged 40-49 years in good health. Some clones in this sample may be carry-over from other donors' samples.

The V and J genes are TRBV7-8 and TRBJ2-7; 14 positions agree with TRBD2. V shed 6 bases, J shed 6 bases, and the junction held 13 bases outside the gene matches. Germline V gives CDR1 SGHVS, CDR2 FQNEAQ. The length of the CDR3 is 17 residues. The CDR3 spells CASRPGLAGARQGEQYF. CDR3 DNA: TGTGCCAGCAGACCGGGACTAGCGGGAGCCAGGCAGGGCGAGCAGTACTTC.

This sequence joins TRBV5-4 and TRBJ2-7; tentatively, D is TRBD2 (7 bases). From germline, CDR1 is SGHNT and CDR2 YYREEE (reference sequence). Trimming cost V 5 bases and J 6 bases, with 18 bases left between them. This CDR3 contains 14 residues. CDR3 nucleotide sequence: TGTGCCAGCAGACCTACGGGGGAGGGGGTCGAGCAGTACTTC. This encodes CASRPTGEGVEQYF.

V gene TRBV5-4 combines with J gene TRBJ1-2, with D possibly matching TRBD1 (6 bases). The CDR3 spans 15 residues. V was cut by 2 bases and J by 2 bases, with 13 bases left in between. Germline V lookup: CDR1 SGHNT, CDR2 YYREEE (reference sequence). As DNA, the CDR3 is TGTGCCAGCAGCTTTCAGGGGATGTCGAACTATGGCTACACCTTC. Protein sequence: CASSFQGMSNYGYTF. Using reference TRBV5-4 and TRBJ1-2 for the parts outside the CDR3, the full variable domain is ETGVTQSPTHLIKTRGQQVTLRCSSQSGHNTVSWYQQALGQGPQFIFQYYREEENGRGNFPPRFSGLQFPNYSSELNVNALELDDSALYLCASSFQGMSNYGYTFGSGTRLTVV.

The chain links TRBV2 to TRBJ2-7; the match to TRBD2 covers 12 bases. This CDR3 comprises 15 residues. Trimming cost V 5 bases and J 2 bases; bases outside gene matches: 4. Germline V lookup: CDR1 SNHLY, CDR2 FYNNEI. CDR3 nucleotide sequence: TGTGCCAGCAGTCAAGGACTAGCGGGAACCTACGAGCAGTACTTC. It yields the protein CASSQGLAGTYEQYF.

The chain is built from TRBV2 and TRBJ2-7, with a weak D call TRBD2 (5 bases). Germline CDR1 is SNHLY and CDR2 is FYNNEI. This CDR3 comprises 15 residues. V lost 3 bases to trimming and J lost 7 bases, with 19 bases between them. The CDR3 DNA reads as TGTGCCAGCAGTGAGGGAAGCGGCAAAACTAAAGAGCAGTACTTC. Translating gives CASSEGSGKTKEQYF.

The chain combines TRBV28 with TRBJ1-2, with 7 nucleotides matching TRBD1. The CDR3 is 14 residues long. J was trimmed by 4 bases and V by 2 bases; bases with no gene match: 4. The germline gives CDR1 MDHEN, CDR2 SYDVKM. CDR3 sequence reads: CASSLGRGSYGYTF. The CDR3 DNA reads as TGTGCCAGCAGTTTAGGCAGGGGGAGCTATGGCTACACCTTC.

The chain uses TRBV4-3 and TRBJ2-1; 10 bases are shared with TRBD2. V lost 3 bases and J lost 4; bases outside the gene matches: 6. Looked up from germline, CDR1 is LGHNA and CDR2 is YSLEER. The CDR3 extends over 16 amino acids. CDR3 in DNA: TGCGCCAGCAGCCAGACCACTAGCGGGGATTACAATGAGCAGTTCTTC. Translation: CASSQTTSGDYNEQFF.

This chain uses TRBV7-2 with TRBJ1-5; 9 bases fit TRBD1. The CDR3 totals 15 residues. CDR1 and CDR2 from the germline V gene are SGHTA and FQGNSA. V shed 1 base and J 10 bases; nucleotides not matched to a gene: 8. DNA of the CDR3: TGTGCCAGCAGCTTAGTGAGACAGGGGGATGTTCCCCAGCATTTT. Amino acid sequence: CASSLVRQGDVPQHF.

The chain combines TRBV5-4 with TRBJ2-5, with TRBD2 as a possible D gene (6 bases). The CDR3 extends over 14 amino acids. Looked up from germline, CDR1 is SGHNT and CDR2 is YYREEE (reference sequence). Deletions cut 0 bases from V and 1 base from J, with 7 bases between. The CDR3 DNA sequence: TGTGCCAGCAGCTTGGATAGCGGCCAAGAGACCCAGTACTTC. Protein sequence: CASSLDSGQETQYF.

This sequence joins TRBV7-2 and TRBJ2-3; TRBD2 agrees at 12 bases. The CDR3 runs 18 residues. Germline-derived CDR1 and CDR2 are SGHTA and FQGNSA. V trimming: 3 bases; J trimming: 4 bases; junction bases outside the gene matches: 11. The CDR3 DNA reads TGTGCCAGCAGCTTTCGTGCGGCTAGCGGGAGGGGGCCAGATACGCAGTATTTT. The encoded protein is CASSFRAASGRGPDTQYF.

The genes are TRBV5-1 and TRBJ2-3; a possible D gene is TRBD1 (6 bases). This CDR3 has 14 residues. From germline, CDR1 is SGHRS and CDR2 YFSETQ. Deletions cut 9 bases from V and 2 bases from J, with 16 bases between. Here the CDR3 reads CATGEGELTDTQYF. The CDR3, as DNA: TGCGCCACCGGAGAGGGGGAACTCACAGATACGCAGTATTTT.

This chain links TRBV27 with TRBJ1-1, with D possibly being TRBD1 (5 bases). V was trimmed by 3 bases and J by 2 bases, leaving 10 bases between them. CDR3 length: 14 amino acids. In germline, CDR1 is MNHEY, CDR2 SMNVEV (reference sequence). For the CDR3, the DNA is TGTGCCAGCAGTTTCCGAGGGGATAACACTGAAGCTTTCTTT. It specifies CASSFRGDNTEAFF.

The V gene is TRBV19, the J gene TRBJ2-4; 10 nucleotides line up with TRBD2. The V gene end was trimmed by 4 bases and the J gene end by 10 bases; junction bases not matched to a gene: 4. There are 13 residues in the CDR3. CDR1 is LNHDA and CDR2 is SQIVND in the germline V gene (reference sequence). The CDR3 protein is CASSTQTSGIQYF. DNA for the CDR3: TGTGCCAGTAGTACTCAGACTAGCGGGATTCAGTACTTC.

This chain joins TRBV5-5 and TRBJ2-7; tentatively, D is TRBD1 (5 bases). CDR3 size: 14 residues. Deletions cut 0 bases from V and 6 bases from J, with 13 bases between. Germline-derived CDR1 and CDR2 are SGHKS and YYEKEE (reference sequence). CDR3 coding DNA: TGTGCCAGCAGCTTGGGACAGTGGTCTGGCGAGCAGTACTTC. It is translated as CASSLGQWSGEQYF.

The CDR3 coding sequence is TGTGCCATGTCTCAGGTGGTCCGCGGGGAGCTGTTTTTT. Translating it yields CAMSQVVRGELFF. The rearrangement uses TRBV6-1 and TRBJ2-2; D uncertain. Germline-derived CDR1 and CDR2 are MNHNS and SASEGT. CDR3 size: 13 residues. Trimming stripped 10 bases from V and 7 bases from J, with 16 bases between.

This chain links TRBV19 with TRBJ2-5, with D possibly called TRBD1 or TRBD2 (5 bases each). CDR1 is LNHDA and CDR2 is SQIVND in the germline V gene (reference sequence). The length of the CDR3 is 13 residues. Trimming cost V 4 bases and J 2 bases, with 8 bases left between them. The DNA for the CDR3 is TGTGCCAGTAGTAGGGGACCTCAAGAGACCCAGTACTTC. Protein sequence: CASSRGPQETQYF.

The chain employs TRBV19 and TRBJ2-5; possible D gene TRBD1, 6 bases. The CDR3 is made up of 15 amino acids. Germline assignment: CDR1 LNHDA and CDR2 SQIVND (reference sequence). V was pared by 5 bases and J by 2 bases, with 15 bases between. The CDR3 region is CASSPRTADQETQYF. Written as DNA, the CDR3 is TGTGCCAGTAGTCCGCGGACAGCGGATCAAGAGACCCAGTACTTC.

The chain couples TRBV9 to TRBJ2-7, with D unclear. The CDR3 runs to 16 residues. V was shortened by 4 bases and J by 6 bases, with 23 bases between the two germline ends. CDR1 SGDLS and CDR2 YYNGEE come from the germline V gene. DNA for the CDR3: TGTGCCAGCAGCCCCGGACCCCCAGGCGGATCCCCCGAGCAGTACTTC. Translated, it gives CASSPGPPGGSPEQYF.

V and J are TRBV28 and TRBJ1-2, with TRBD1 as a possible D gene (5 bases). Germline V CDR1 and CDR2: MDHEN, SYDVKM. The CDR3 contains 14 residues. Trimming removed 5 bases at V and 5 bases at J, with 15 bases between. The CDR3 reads CASSPPGWGYGYTF. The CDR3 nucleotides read TGTGCCAGCAGTCCGCCAGGGTGGGGGTATGGCTACACCTTC.

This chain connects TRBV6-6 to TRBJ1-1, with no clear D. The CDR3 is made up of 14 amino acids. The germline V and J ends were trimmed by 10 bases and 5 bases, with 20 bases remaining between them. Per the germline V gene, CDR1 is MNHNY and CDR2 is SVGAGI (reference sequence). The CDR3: CATILIRVRTEAFF. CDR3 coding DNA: TGTGCCACCATCTTAATCCGGGTTCGGACTGAAGCTTTCTTT.

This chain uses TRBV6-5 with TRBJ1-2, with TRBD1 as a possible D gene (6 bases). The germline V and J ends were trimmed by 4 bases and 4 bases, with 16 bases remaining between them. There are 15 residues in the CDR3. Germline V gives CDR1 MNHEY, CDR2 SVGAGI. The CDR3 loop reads CASSSTGTGSYGYTF. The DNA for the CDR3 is TGTGCCAGCAGTTCTACAGGGACGGGTAGCTATGGCTACACCTTC.

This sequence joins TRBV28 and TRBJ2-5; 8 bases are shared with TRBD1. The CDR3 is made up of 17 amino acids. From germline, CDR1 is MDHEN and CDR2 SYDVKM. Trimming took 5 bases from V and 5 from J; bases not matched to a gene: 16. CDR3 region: CASSQPRDRRPRETQYF. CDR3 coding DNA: TGTGCCAGCAGTCAGCCCCGGGACAGGCGGCCCCGGGAGACCCAGTACTTC.

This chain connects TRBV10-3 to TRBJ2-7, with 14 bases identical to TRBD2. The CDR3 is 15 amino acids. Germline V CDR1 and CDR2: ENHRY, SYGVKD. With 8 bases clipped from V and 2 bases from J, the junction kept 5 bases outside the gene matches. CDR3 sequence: CAIGPGLAGAYEQYF. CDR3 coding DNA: TGTGCCATCGGACCGGGACTAGCGGGAGCCTACGAGCAGTACTTC.

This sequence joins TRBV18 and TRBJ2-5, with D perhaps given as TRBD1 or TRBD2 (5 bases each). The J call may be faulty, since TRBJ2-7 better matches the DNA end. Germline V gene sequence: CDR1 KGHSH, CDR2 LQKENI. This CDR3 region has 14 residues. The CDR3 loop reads CASSLPGTLYEQYF. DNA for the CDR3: TGTGCCAGCTCGCTCCCCGGGACGCTCTACGAGCAGTACTTC.